This T cell receptor beta chain originates from a study of T-cell memory formation after mild COVID-19. At the level of the study: In these data, TCR clusters were largely donor specific.

TCRdb reprocessed the 5' RACE reads via MiXCR and lists one record per CDR3 protein. The table records 470,000 or so distinct CDR3 sequences, 15% to 20% of them present only once. This clonotype has a count of ten or more. Its target is unknown. Study results and caveats: The appearance of some responding clones in pre-infection memory suggested that cross-reactive memory joined. Whereas later expanders leaned CD4+, clones contracting day 15 to 85 showed a balanced CD4/CD8 makeup.

In germline, CDR1 is SGHRS, CDR2 YFSETQ. V shed 0 bases and J 8 bases; nucleotides not matched to a gene: 5. The CDR3 has 14 amino acids. Sequences were obtained from PBMCs or a T cell subset sorted from them (not recorded which). The J gene is TRBJ2-1, the V gene TRBV5-1; TRBD1 agrees at 7 bases. This clonotype was obtained from an adult woman who had mild COVID-19 (a few samples of this study predate the infection). Cell type and time point are not known. The DNA for the CDR3 is TGCGCCAGCAGCTTGGATGGACAGGACGATGAGCAGTTCTTC. Encoded protein: CASSLDGQDDEQFF.